This T cell receptor (beta chain) was profiled in a study of OX40 agonist ivuxolimab in advanced cancers. As for the study in general: Dosing consisted of intravenous ivuxolimab at 0.01 to 10 mg/kg every 2 weeks. The study, taken as a whole, reports: Among T cells, CD8+ cells averaged more expanded clones than CD4+ cells.

Method: immunoSEQ multiplex PCR; TCRdb's copy keeps in-frame clones and lacks some. The table lists around 60,000 clones, roughly 80% of them singletons, with 1.9% in the top ten. Notes on this clone: Its specificity is not known. This sample also contains other DNA sequences that code for the same CDR3.

The TCR comes from an adult with an advanced solid tumor such as melanoma, head and neck, liver or kidney cancer. Sample: CD4+ or CD8+ T cells sorted from blood, taken in a trial of the OX40 agonist ivuxolimab.

The CDR3 region is CASSLGGGETQYF. The CDR3 DNA is TGTGCCAGCAGCTTGGGAGGGGGGGAGACCCAGTACTTC. The J gene is TRBJ2-5, the V gene TRBV5-4; either TRBD1 or TRBD2 may supply D (6 bases each). This CDR3 spans 13 amino acids. Per the germline V gene, CDR1 is SGHNT and CDR2 is YYREEE (reference sequence). V lost 0 bases and J lost 5, with 8 bases in between.